The 20 T cell receptor beta chains below come from one sample, sequenced in a study of T cell responses to AZD1222 COVID-19 vaccine. The assay was immunoSEQ multiplex PCR, and TCRdb's table has in-frame clones only and misses some. This sample yields over 110,000 clones, of which 75% to 90% are seen a single time; roughly 1.7% belongs to the top ten. Sequenced material: peripheral blood, taken on day 0 of AZD1222 vaccination. The receptors shown here come from an adult in good health.

V usage is TRBV18 and J usage is TRBJ2-7; D is ambiguous. Germline assignment: CDR1 KGHSH and CDR2 LQKENI. Trimming pared 2 bases from V and 0 bases from J, leaving 8 bases between. The CDR3 runs to 14 residues. CDR3 in DNA: TGTGCCAGCTCACCATTGCGGAGCTCCTACGAGCAGTACTTC. Residues: CASSPLRSSYEQYF.

The chain recombines TRBV7-2 with TRBJ2-1, with TRBD2 identical over 7 bases. Trimming took 5 bases from V and 10 from J; bases not matched to a gene: 17. CDR3 length equals 16 residues. The germline CDR1 and CDR2 sequences are SGHTA and FQGNSA. The CDR3 DNA reads as TGTGCCAGCAGCCAGCCGATGTCAAGCGGGATCTCGGAGCAGTTCTTC. Protein sequence: CASSQPMSSGISEQFF.

This chain connects TRBV29-1 to TRBJ2-7, with 7 positions matching TRBD1. Germline trimming cut 6 bases from V and 5 bases from J; bases unmatched to any gene: 13. Germline assignment: CDR1 SQVTM and CDR2 ANQGSEA. This CDR3 comprises 14 residues. The chain's CDR3 is CSVILGQKIHEQYF. In nucleotides, the CDR3 is TGCAGCGTAATTTTGGGACAGAAGATCCACGAGCAGTACTTC.

V is TRBV11-2 and J is TRBJ2-5; possibly TRBD2 for D (6 bases). The CDR3 consists of 15 residues. V lost 4 bases and J 3 bases, leaving 15 bases between the germline ends. The germline CDR1 and CDR2 sequences are SGHAT and FQNNGV. The CDR3 loop reads CASSYFGGQEETQYF. CDR3 DNA: TGTGCCAGCAGCTACTTCGGAGGGCAGGAAGAGACCCAGTACTTC.

The chain carries TRBV7-2 and TRBJ2-5; D not resolved. Germline V gives CDR1 SGHTA, CDR2 FQGNSA. V lost 5 bases and J 1 base, leaving 11 bases between the germline ends. The CDR3 length is 14 residues. CDR3 residues: CASSPRGVQETQYF. The CDR3 DNA reads TGTGCCAGCAGCCCGCGTGGGGTCCAAGAGACCCAGTACTTC.

The V and J genes are TRBV15 and TRBJ1-5, with 7 bases matching TRBD1. The CDR3 length is 16 residues. Germline lookup yields CDR1 LNHNV and CDR2 YYDKDF (reference sequence). Trimming cost V 0 bases and J 2 bases; bases outside gene matches: 4. In DNA, the CDR3 is TGTGCCACCAGCAGAGATAAGGGACAGCGCAATCAGCCCCAGCATTTT. Its protein product is CATSRDKGQRNQPQHF.

This chain uses TRBV5-1 with TRBJ2-2; 7 nucleotides agree with TRBD1. The CDR3 spans 14 residues. Trimming removed 7 bases from V and 6 bases from J; junction bases left unmatched: 9. Germline CDR1 reads SGHRS; CDR2 reads YFSETQ. CDR3 sequence reads: CASQTTGLAGELFF. The DNA for the CDR3 is TGCGCCAGCCAAACGACAGGGCTGGCCGGGGAGCTGTTTTTT. The full variable domain, its missing parts supplied by reference TRBV5-1 and TRBJ2-2, is KAGVTQTPRYLIKTRGQQVTLSCSPISGHRSVSWYQQTPGQGLQFLFEYFSETQRNKGNFPGRFSGRQFSNSRSEMNVSTLELGDSALYLCASQTTGLAGELFFGEGSRLTVL.

A few counts support this clone. The chain is built from TRBV6-5 and TRBJ2-5, with TRBD1 matching 9 bases. The CDR3 runs to 15 residues. V trimming: 5 bases; J trimming: 5 bases; junction bases outside the gene matches: 9. Germline V gene data show CDR1 as MNHEY and CDR2 as SVGAGI. The CDR3, as DNA: TGTGCCAGCAGTCGCCGGGACAGGGATCGGGAGACCCAGTACTTC. Its translation is CASSRRDRDRETQYF.

The chain combines TRBV27 with TRBJ2-1, with 13 bases identical to TRBD2. Losses at the gene ends were 5 bases for V and 7 bases for J; bases not matched to a gene: 5. Germline loops: CDR1 MNHEY, CDR2 SMNVEV (reference sequence). This CDR3 has 15 residues. CDR3 in DNA: TGTGCCAGCAGTCTGACTAGCGGGAGGCGAAATGAGCAGTTCTTC. Its translation: CASSLTSGRRNEQFF.

The rearrangement links TRBV30 to TRBJ1-2, with D perhaps matching TRBD1 (5 bases). Trimming stripped 2 bases from V and 7 bases from J, with 14 bases between. This CDR3 contains 13 residues. Looked up from germline, CDR1 is GTSNPN and CDR2 is SVGIG (reference sequence). CDR3: CAWSRGLLSGYTF. For the CDR3, the DNA is TGTGCCTGGAGTCGGGGGTTACTTTCTGGCTACACCTTC.

The V and J genes are TRBV10-3 and TRBJ2-7, with a possible D match to TRBD2 (6 bases). CDR1 is ENHRY, CDR2 SYGVKD, per germline. The germline V and J ends were trimmed by 3 bases and 5 bases, with 17 bases remaining between them. The CDR3 has 15 residues. The CDR3 DNA reads TGTGCCATCAGTGATCCTTCCCTCGGCGGGGACGAGCAGTACTTC. Protein product: CAISDPSLGGDEQYF.

The chain links TRBV18 to TRBJ2-5; 7 bases fit TRBD1. The CDR3 spans 14 residues. With 2 bases clipped from V and 4 bases from J, the junction kept 4 bases outside the gene matches. Germline loops: CDR1 KGHSH, CDR2 LQKENI. CDR3 sequence reads: CASSPLDRRETQYF. CDR3 nucleotide sequence: TGTGCCAGCTCACCATTGGACAGGAGAGAGACCCAGTACTTC. Complete variable domain (other parts from reference TRBV18 and TRBJ2-5): NAGVMQNPRHLVRRRGQEARLRCSPMKGHSHVYWYRQLPEEGLKFMVYLQKENIIDESGMPKERFSAEFPKEGPSILRIQQVVRGDSAAYFCASSPLDRRETQYFGPGTRLLVL.

The chain employs TRBV9 and TRBJ1-1; D call uncertain. CDR3 length equals 14 residues. V was shortened by 0 bases and J by 0 bases, with 6 bases between the two germline ends. Germline V gene sequence: CDR1 SGDLS, CDR2 YYNGEE. This chain's CDR3 is CASSVAAVNTEAFF. For the CDR3, the DNA is TGTGCCAGCAGCGTAGCAGCAGTGAACACTGAAGCTTTCTTT.

This clone was seen only once. The chain links TRBV7-8 to TRBJ1-2; D not resolved. Trimming took off 5 bases at V and 4 bases at J, with 11 bases between the two ends. The CDR3 loop spans 13 amino acids. Germline V gene sequence: CDR1 SGHVS, CDR2 FQNEAQ. The CDR3 reads CASSPLTSYGYTF. The DNA of the CDR3 is TGTGCCAGCAGCCCCTTGACATCCTATGGCTACACCTTC.

This rearrangement joins TRBV7-9 to TRBJ1-3; D is unclear. Germline-derived CDR1 and CDR2 are SEHNR and FQNEAQ (reference sequence). The CDR3 is 13 amino acids. V lost 5 bases, J lost 2 bases, and 7 bases lay in between. CDR3 nucleotides: TGTGCCAGCAGCCCGGAGCCTGGAAACACCATATATTTT. Amino acid sequence: CASSPEPGNTIYF. The full variable domain, completed using reference TRBV7-9 and TRBJ1-3, is DTGVSQNPRHKITKRGQNVTFRCDPISEHNRLYWYRQTLGQGPEFLTYFQNEAQLEKSRLLSDRFSAERPKGSFSTLEIQRTEQGDSAMYLCASSPEPGNTIYFGEGSWLTVV.

The chain recombines TRBV5-1 with TRBJ1-6, with 7 bases aligning to TRBD1. The CDR3 runs 14 residues. The junction had 2 bases not matched to a gene; V was cut back by 3 bases and J by 5 bases. Germline CDR1 and CDR2: SGHRS and YFSETQ. In nucleotides, the CDR3 is TGCGCCAGCAGCTACAGGGGAGATAATTCACCCCTCCACTTT. Protein: CASSYRGDNSPLHF.

This chain uses TRBV28 with TRBJ2-1; 7 nucleotides match TRBD2. Germline assignment: CDR1 MDHEN and CDR2 SYDVKM. With V trimmed by 7 bases and J by 10 bases, 13 bases remained unmatched. This CDR3 is built from 14 residues. DNA for the CDR3: TGTGCCAGCACACTTTGGGGAGGGTTGGGGGAGCAGTTCTTC. Encoded protein: CASTLWGGLGEQFF.

In this sample, this clone turned up a few times. The chain uses TRBV6-2 or TRBV6-3 and TRBJ2-5, with a tentative D call TRBD2 (6 bases). This CDR3 is 14 amino acids long. V was shortened by 4 bases and J by 4 bases, with 13 bases between the two germline ends. Per germline, CDR1 MNHEY and CDR2 SVGEGT. CDR3 sequence reads: CASSLAGWGETQYF. The DNA for the CDR3 is TGTGCCAGCAGTTTGGCGGGGTGGGGAGAGACCCAGTACTTC.

The chain joins TRBV27 to TRBJ2-4; 11 positions match TRBD2. V trimming: 6 bases; J trimming: 7 bases; junction bases outside the gene matches: 8. CDR1 and CDR2 from the germline V gene are MNHEY and SMNVEV (reference sequence). This CDR3 is 15 amino acids long. The DNA of the CDR3 is TGTGCCAGCAGCATAATCACTAGCGGGAGTAACATTCAGTACTTC. Protein sequence: CASSIITSGSNIQYF.

Comment on this clone: The sample contains more than one DNA sequence encoding this CDR3. This chain joins TRBV18 and TRBJ1-1; no clear D gene. The germline CDR1 and CDR2 sequences are KGHSH and LQKENI. V was pared by 3 bases and J by 3 bases, with 8 bases between. CDR3 length: 13 amino acids. The CDR3 sequence is CASSPSRDTEAFF. The CDR3 coding sequence is TGTGCCAGCTCACCCAGTCGAGACACTGAAGCTTTCTTT.